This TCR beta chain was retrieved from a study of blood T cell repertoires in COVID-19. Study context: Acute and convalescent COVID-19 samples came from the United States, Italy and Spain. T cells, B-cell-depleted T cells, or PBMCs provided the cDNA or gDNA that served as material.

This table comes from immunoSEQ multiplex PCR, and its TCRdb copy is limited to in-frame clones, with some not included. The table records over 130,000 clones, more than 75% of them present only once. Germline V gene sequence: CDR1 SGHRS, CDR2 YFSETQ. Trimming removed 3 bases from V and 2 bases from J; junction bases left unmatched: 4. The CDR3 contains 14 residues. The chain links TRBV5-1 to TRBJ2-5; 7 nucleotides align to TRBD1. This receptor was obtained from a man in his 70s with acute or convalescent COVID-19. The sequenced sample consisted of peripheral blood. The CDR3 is CASSSGQEQETQYF. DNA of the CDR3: TGCGCCAGCAGCTCCGGACAGGAACAAGAGACCCAGTACTTC.